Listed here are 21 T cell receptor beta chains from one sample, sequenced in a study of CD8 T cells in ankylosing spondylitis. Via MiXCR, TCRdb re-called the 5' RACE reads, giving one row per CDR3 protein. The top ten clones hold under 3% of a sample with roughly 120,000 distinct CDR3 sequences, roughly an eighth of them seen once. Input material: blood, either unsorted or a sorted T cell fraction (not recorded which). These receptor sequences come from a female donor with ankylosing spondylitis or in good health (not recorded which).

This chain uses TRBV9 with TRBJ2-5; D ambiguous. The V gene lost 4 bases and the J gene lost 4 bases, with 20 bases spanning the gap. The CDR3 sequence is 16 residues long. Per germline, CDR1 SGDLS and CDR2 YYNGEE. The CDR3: CASSPRGYSLGETQYF. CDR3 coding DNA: TGTGCCAGCAGCCCTCGTGGATATTCGTTAGGAGAGACCCAGTACTTC.

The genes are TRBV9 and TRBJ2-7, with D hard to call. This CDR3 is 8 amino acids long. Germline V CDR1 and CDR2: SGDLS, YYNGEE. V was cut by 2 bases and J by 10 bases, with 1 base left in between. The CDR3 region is CASSVQYF. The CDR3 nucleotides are TGTGCCAGCAGCGTTCAGTACTTC.

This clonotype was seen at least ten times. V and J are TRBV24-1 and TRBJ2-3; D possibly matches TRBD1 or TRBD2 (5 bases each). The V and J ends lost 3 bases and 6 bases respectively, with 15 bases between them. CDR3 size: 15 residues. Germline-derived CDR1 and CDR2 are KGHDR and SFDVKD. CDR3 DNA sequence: TGTGCCACCAGTGATCCGACAGCGGCTTGGGATACGCAGTATTTT. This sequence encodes CATSDPTAAWDTQYF.

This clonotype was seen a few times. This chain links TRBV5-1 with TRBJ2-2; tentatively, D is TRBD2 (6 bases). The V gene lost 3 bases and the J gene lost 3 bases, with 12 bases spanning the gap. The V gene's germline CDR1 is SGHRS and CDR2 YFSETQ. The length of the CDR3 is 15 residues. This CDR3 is CASSSGGSYTGELFF. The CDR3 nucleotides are TGCGCCAGCAGCTCAGGAGGGTCATACACCGGGGAGCTGTTTTTT.

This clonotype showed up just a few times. CDR3 loop: CSAGDRGGEQETQYF. CDR3 coding DNA: TGCAGTGCTGGTGATAGGGGGGGGGAACAAGAGACCCAGTACTTC. The gene calls are TRBV20-1 and TRBJ2-5; perhaps TRBD2 as D (7 bases). V lost 5 bases to trimming and J lost 2 bases, with 18 bases between them. CDR3 length equals 15 residues. Germline V gene lookup returns CDR1 DFQATT and CDR2 SNEGSKA (reference sequence).

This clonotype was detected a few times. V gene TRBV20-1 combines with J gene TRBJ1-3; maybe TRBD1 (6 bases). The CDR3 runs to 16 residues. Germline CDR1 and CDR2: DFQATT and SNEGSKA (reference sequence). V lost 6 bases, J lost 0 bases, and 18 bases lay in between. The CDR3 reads CSAPTWRGPSGNTIYF. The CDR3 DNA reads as TGCAGTGCCCCGACCTGGCGGGGGCCCTCTGGAAACACCATATATTTT.

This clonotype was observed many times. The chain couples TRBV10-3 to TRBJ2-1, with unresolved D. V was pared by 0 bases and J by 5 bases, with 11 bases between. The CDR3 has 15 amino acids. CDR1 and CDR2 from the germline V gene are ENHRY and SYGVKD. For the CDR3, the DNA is TGTGCCATCAGTGAGTCGTTAGTGACCCACAATGAGCAGTTCTTC. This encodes CAISESLVTHNEQFF.

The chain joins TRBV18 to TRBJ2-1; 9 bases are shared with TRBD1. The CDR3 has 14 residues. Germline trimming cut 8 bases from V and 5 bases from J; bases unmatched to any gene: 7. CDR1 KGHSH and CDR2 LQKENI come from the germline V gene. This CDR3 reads CASVRDRDHNEQFF. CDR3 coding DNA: TGTGCCAGCGTCCGGGACAGGGACCACAATGAGCAGTTCTTC.

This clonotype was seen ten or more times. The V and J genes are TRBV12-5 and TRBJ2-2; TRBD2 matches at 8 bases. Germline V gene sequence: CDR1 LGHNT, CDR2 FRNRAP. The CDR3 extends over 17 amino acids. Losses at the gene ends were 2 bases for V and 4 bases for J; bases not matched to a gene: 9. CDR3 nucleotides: TGTGCTAGTGGTTTGACCGCCAGCGGGAGAGGCACCGGGGAGCTGTTTTTT. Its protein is CASGLTASGRGTGELFF.

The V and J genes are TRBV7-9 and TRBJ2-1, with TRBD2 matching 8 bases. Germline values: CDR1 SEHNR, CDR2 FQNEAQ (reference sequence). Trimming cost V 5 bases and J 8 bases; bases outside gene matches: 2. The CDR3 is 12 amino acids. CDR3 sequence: CASSPGLDEQFF. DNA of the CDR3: TGTGCCAGCAGCCCGGGACTAGATGAGCAGTTCTTC. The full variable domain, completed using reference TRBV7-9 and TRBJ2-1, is DTGVSQNPRHKITKRGQNVTFRCDPISEHNRLYWYRQTLGQGPEFLTYFQNEAQLEKSRLLSDRFSAERPKGSFSTLEIQRTEQGDSAMYLCASSPGLDEQFFGPGTRLTVL.

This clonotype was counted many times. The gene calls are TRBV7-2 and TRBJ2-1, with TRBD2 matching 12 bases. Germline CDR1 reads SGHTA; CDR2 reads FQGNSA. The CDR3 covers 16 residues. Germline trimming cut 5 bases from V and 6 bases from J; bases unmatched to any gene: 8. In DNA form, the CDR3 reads TGTGCCAGCAGCAGACGAAGACTAGCGGGAGCCAATGAGCAGTTCTTC. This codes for CASSRRRLAGANEQFF.

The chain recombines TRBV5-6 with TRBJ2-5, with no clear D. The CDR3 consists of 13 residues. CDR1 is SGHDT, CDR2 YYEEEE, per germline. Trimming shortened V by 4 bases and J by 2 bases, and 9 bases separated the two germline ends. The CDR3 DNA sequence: TGTGCCAGCAGCCGTTTGGGACAAGAGACCCAGTACTTC. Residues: CASSRLGQETQYF.

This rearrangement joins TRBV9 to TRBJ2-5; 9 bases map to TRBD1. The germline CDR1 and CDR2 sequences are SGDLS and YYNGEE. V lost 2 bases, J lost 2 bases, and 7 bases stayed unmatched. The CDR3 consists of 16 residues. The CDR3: CASSVDRGSGQETQYF. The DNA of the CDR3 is TGTGCCAGCAGCGTCGACAGGGGGTCGGGGCAAGAGACCCAGTACTTC.

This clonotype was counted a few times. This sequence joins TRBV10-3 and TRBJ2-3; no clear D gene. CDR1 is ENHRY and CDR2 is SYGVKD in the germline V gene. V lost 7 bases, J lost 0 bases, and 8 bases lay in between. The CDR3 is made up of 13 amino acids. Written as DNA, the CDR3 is TGTGCCATCACTACTTCTAGCACAGATACGCAGTATTTT. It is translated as CAITTSSTDTQYF.

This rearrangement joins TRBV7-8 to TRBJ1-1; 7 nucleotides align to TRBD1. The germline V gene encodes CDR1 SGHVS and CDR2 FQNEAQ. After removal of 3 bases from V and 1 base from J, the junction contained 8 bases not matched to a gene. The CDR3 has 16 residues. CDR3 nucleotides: TGTGCCAGCAGCTTGGTACAGGGGTTGCGGAACACTGAAGCTTTCTTT. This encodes CASSLVQGLRNTEAFF.

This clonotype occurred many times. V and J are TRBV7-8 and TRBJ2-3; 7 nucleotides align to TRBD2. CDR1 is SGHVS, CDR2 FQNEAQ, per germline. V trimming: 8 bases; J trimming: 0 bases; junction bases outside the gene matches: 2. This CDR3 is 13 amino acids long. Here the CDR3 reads CASGGDSTDTQYF. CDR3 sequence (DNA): TGTGCCAGCGGGGGGGATAGCACAGATACGCAGTATTTT.

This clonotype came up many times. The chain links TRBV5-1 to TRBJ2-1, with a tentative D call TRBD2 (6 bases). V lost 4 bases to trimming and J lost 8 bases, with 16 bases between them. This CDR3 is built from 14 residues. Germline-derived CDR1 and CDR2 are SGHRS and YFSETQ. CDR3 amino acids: CASSPTSNKDEQFF. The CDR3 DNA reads TGCGCCAGCAGCCCAACTAGCAATAAGGATGAGCAGTTCTTC. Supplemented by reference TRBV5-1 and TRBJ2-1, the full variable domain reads KAGVTQTPRYLIKTRGQQVTLSCSPISGHRSVSWYQQTPGQGLQFLFEYFSETQRNKGNFPGRFSGRQFSNSRSEMNVSTLELGDSALYLCASSPTSNKDEQFFGPGTRLTVL.

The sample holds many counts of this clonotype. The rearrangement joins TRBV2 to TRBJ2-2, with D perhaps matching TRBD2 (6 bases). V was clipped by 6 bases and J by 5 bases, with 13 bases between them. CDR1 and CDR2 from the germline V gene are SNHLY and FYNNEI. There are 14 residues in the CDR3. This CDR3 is CASSPLRETGELFF. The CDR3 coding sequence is TGTGCCAGCAGCCCTTTGCGGGAAACCGGGGAGCTGTTTTTT.

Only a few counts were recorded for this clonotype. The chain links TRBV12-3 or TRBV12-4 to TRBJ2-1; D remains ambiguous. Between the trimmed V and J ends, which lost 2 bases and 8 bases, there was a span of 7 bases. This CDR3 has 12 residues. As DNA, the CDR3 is TGTGCCAGCAGTTTAACGTACTATGAGCAGTTCTTC. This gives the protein CASSLTYYEQFF.

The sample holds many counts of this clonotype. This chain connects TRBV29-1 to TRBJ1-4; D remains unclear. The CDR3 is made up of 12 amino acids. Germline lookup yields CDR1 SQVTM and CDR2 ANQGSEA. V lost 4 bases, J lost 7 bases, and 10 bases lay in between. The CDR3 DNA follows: TGCAGCGTTGGTTCCGGGTTTGAAAAACTGTTTTTT. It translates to CSVGSGFEKLFF. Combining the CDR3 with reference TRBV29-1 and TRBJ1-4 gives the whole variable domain SAVISQKPSRDICQRGTSLTIQCQVDSQVTMMFWYRQQPGQSLTLIATANQGSEATYESGFVIDKFPISRPNLTFSTLTVSNMSPEDSSIYLCSVGSGFEKLFFGSGTQLSVL.

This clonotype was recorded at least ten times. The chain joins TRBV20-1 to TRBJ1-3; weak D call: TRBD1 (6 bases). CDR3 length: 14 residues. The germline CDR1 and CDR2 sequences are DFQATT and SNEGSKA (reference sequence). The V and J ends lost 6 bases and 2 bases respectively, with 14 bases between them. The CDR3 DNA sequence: TGCAGTGCGAGGGGGGGATTGACTGGAAACACCATATATTTT. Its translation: CSARGGLTGNTIYF.